These 30 T cell receptor beta chains were all obtained from the same sample, sequenced in a study of cytomegalovirus exposure and HLA in healthy donors. The PCR contained 60 Vbeta and 13 Jbeta primers. Repertoires were generated with immunoSEQ multiplex PCR, while TCRdb's copy carries only in-frame clones and drops some. The sample gives about 160,000 clones, roughly 83% of which show up once; around 1% is in the top ten. Sequencing input: PBMCs. These receptors originate from a man aged 25 to 40 in good health and CMV-seronegative.

This chain links TRBV11-3 with TRBJ2-1, with 11 bases fitting TRBD2. In germline, CDR1 is SGHNT, CDR2 YENEEA. Trimming at V came to 2 bases and at J to 4 bases, leaving 1 base not matched to a gene. This CDR3 spans 15 amino acids. DNA of the CDR3: TGTGCCAGCAGCTTAACTAGCGGGAGTTACAATGAGCAGTTCTTC. This encodes CASSLTSGSYNEQFF. The full variable domain, rest sourced from reference TRBV11-3 and TRBJ2-1, is EAGVVQSPRYKIIEKKQPVAFWCNPISGHNTLYWYLQNLGQGPELLIRYENEEAVDDSQLPKDRFSAERLKGVDSTLKIQPAELGDSAVYLCASSLTSGSYNEQFFGPGTRLTVL.

V gene TRBV4-3 combines with J gene TRBJ2-7; 8 nucleotides agree with TRBD1. The ends lost 3 bases at V and 6 bases at J; junction bases unmatched: 4. The CDR3 has 13 residues. The germline gives CDR1 LGHNA, CDR2 YSLEER. This chain's CDR3 is CASSQDRVGEQYF. In DNA, the CDR3 is TGCGCCAGCAGCCAGGACAGGGTTGGCGAGCAGTACTTC.

The chain employs TRBV10-3 and TRBJ1-6; D perhaps matches TRBD1 (6 bases). CDR1 and CDR2 (germline): ENHRY, SYGVKD. This CDR3 region has 16 residues. V dropped 2 bases and J dropped 9 bases, with 17 bases sitting between them. The CDR3 coding sequence is TGTGCCATCAGTGAGCCAGTACAGGGTACGGGTTCACCCCTCCACTTT. Translating it yields CAISEPVQGTGSPLHF.

The rearrangement uses TRBV7-9 and TRBJ1-1; the match to TRBD1 covers 8 bases. Trimming cost V 9 bases and J 2 bases; bases outside gene matches: 11. The CDR3 has 15 amino acids. In germline, CDR1 is SEHNR, CDR2 FQNEAQ (reference sequence). The DNA for the CDR3 is TGTGCCAGTTGTCTGTGGACAGGGATTAACACTGAAGCTTTCTTT. Translating gives CASCLWTGINTEAFF. The full variable domain, its missing parts supplied by reference TRBV7-9 and TRBJ1-1, is DTGVSQNPRHKITKRGQNVTFRCDPISEHNRLYWYRQTLGQGPEFLTYFQNEAQLEKSRLLSDRFSAERPKGSFSTLEIQRTEQGDSAMYLCASCLWTGINTEAFFGQGTRLTVV.

The rearrangement links TRBV19 to TRBJ1-1; D is unresolved. The CDR3 length is 11 residues. Per the germline V gene, CDR1 is LNHDA and CDR2 is SQIVND (reference sequence). Between the trimmed V and J ends, which lost 6 bases and 3 bases, there was a span of 5 bases. The CDR3 region has the DNA TGTGCCAGTAGCCTATACACTGAAGCTTTCTTT. Its protein is CASSLYTEAFF.

V usage is TRBV4-1 and J usage is TRBJ2-7, with 15 nucleotides matching TRBD2. CDR3 length: 15 residues. V gave up 4 bases and J gave up 6 bases; unmatched junction bases: 4. Looked up from germline, CDR1 is MGHRA and CDR2 is YSYEKL. Here the CDR3 reads CASSLGLAGGAEQYF. DNA of the CDR3: TGCGCCAGCAGCCTAGGACTAGCGGGAGGGGCCGAGCAGTACTTC.

The chain recombines TRBV11-3 with TRBJ1-4; 7 nucleotides line up with TRBD1. Germline CDR1 SGHNT, CDR2 YENEEA. The trim removed 5 bases at V and 3 bases at J, leaving 3 bases unmatched. This CDR3 is 14 amino acids long. CDR3 sequence: CASSRDSSNEKLFF. The CDR3 bases are TGTGCCAGCAGCCGGGACAGTTCTAATGAAAAACTGTTTTTT. The whole variable domain, remainder taken from reference TRBV11-3 and TRBJ1-4, is EAGVVQSPRYKIIEKKQPVAFWCNPISGHNTLYWYLQNLGQGPELLIRYENEEAVDDSQLPKDRFSAERLKGVDSTLKIQPAELGDSAVYLCASSRDSSNEKLFFGSGTQLSVL.

The chain uses TRBV19 and TRBJ1-4; 11 bases fit TRBD1. With 3 bases clipped from V and 10 bases from J, the junction kept 4 bases outside the gene matches. CDR3 size: 14 residues. CDR1 and CDR2 (germline): LNHDA, SQIVND (reference sequence). CDR3 amino acids: CASSIGQGAGKLFF. The CDR3 nucleotides read TGTGCCAGTAGTATCGGACAGGGGGCTGGAAAACTGTTTTTT. Full variable domain (outside the CDR3, taken from reference TRBV19 and TRBJ1-4): DGGITQSPKYLFRKEGQNVTLSCEQNLNHDAMYWYRQDPGQGLRLIYYSQIVNDFQKGDIAEGYSVSREKKESFPLTVTSAQKNPTAFYLCASSIGQGAGKLFFGSGTQLSVL.

CDR3 loop: CASSIRTSSTDTQYF. CDR3 in DNA: TGTGCCAGTAGTATAAGAACATCTAGCACAGATACGCAGTATTTT. The chain has TRBV19 and TRBJ2-3, with D unresolved. The CDR3 sequence is 15 residues long. Germline V gene lookup returns CDR1 LNHDA and CDR2 SQIVND (reference sequence). Trimming removed 2 bases from V and 0 bases from J, with 9 bases in between.

The rearrangement links TRBV28 to TRBJ2-1; 7 nucleotides align to TRBD1. V lost 8 bases to trimming and J lost 4 bases; unmatched junction nucleotides: 8. Looked up from germline, CDR1 is MDHEN and CDR2 is SYDVKM. CDR3 length: 14 amino acids. The CDR3 is CASAGTVGYNEQFF. The CDR3 nucleotides are TGTGCCAGCGCAGGGACAGTTGGGTACAATGAGCAGTTCTTC.

About this clone: The sample contains more than one DNA sequence encoding this CDR3. The chain is built from TRBV9 and TRBJ1-1; D not resolved. CDR1 and CDR2 from the germline V gene are SGDLS and YYNGEE. The CDR3 extends over 13 amino acids. V was clipped by 2 bases and J by 4 bases, with 9 bases between them. In DNA, the CDR3 is TGTGCCAGCAGCGTCTCGGCAGGCACTGAAGCTTTCTTT. It codes for CASSVSAGTEAFF.

J is TRBJ2-7 and V is TRBV9; TRBD1 matches 9 bases. From germline, CDR1 is SGDLS and CDR2 YYNGEE. Losses at the gene ends were 2 bases for V and 0 bases for J; bases not matched to a gene: 3. CDR3 length equals 15 residues. The CDR3 region is CASSVGQGASYEQYF. The CDR3 nucleotides read TGTGCCAGCAGCGTGGGACAGGGAGCCTCCTACGAGCAGTACTTC.

The chain employs TRBV29-1 and TRBJ2-1; perhaps TRBD2 as D (5 bases). Trimming removed 2 bases at V and 8 bases at J, with 19 bases between. CDR1 SQVTM and CDR2 ANQGSEA come from the germline V gene. The CDR3 length is 15 residues. The CDR3 coding sequence is TGCAGCGTTGAATGGGAGAGAGGACCAGAGGATGAGCAGTTCTTC. Translating gives CSVEWERGPEDEQFF.

The chain is built from TRBV9 and TRBJ2-2, with 7 bases identical to TRBD2. The ends lost 3 bases at V and 6 bases at J; junction bases unmatched: 8. Germline V gene lookup returns CDR1 SGDLS and CDR2 YYNGEE. There are 15 residues in the CDR3. The CDR3 nucleotides read TGTGCCAGCAGCGCTGAGGCTAGCGGAGCCGGGGAGCTGTTTTTT. This encodes CASSAEASGAGELFF.

The chain uses TRBV2 and TRBJ2-1; D gene unclear. V shed 7 bases and J shed 4 bases, with 5 bases lying between them. The CDR3 is 11 amino acids. CDR1 is SNHLY, CDR2 FYNNEI, per germline. As DNA, the CDR3 is TGTGCCAGCACAGGATACAATGAGCAGTTCTTC. It encodes CASTGYNEQFF.

This chain joins TRBV7-9 and TRBJ2-5; 8 bases match TRBD2. Germline V gene sequence: CDR1 SEHNR, CDR2 FQNEAQ (reference sequence). With V trimmed by 5 bases and J by 1 base, 6 bases remained unmatched. The CDR3 has 15 residues. CDR3 in amino acids: CASSIGTSGQETQYF. As DNA, the CDR3 is TGTGCCAGCAGCATCGGGACTAGTGGCCAAGAGACCCAGTACTTC.

V is TRBV9 and J is TRBJ1-6; 8 nucleotides align to TRBD1. V trimming: 3 bases; J trimming: 1 base; junction bases outside the gene matches: 6. The length of the CDR3 is 17 residues. The V gene's germline CDR1 is SGDLS and CDR2 YYNGEE. This chain's CDR3 is CASSARQGNSYNSPLHF. Written as DNA, the CDR3 is TGTGCCAGCAGCGCCCGACAGGGGAATTCCTATAATTCACCCCTCCACTTT.

The chain carries TRBV6-5 and TRBJ2-1; D remains unclear. V was pared by 8 bases and J by 5 bases, with 13 bases between. The CDR3 consists of 13 residues. Germline loops: CDR1 MNHEY, CDR2 SVGAGI. CDR3 bases: TGTGCCAGCCGCACCTTCGAGGACAATGAGCAGTTCTTC. Residues: CASRTFEDNEQFF.

This chain links TRBV7-9 with TRBJ2-3, with D possibly TRBD1 on 5 matching bases. The CDR3 is 13 residues long. V dropped 0 bases and J dropped 4 bases, with 5 bases sitting between them. Germline V CDR1 and CDR2: SEHNR, FQNEAQ (reference sequence). CDR3: CASSLAGADTQYF. The CDR3 DNA sequence: TGTGCCAGCAGCTTAGCAGGGGCAGATACGCAGTATTTT.

The J gene is TRBJ2-7, the V gene TRBV27; 11 nucleotides line up with TRBD2. The V gene end was trimmed by 3 bases and the J gene end by 2 bases; junction bases not matched to a gene: 3. Looked up from germline, CDR1 is MNHEY and CDR2 is SMNVEV (reference sequence). The CDR3 covers 15 residues. The CDR3: CASSFLAGGAYEQYF. In DNA form, the CDR3 reads TGTGCCAGCAGTTTCCTAGCGGGAGGAGCCTACGAGCAGTACTTC.

This chain uses TRBV2 with TRBJ1-2; the D gene is possibly TRBD1 (5 bases). V shed 4 bases and J shed 8 bases, with 14 bases lying between them. Looked up from germline, CDR1 is SNHLY and CDR2 is FYNNEI. CDR3 length: 13 amino acids. The CDR3 loop is CASSGRGGVGYTF. In DNA form, the CDR3 reads TGTGCCAGCAGTGGCCGAGGAGGGGTAGGCTACACCTTC.

As DNA, the CDR3 is TGTGCCAGCAGCTTAGCAACTCGTCAAGAGACCCAGTACTTC. It is translated as CASSLATRQETQYF. The rearrangement uses TRBV7-6 and TRBJ2-5; the D is unclear. Germline-derived CDR1 and CDR2 are SGHVS and FNYEAQ. Trimming took 0 bases from V and 2 from J, leaving 7 bases between them. The CDR3 extends over 14 amino acids.

V gene TRBV19 combines with J gene TRBJ1-5, with 8 positions matching TRBD1. Germline trimming cut 6 bases from V and 0 bases from J; bases unmatched to any gene: 1. The CDR3 contains 14 residues. Germline-derived CDR1 and CDR2 are LNHDA and SQIVND (reference sequence). The CDR3 is CASSDRGSNQPQHF. The CDR3 DNA sequence: TGTGCCAGTAGCGACAGGGGTAGCAATCAGCCCCAGCATTTT.

The rearrangement links TRBV9 to TRBJ2-1, with 8 nucleotides matching TRBD2. Germline lookup yields CDR1 SGDLS and CDR2 YYNGEE. This CDR3 region has 16 residues. Trimming at V came to 3 bases and at J to 4 bases, leaving 9 bases not matched to a gene. DNA of the CDR3: TGTGCCAGCAGCGCTTCAGCGGGAGTGGGGTACAATGAGCAGTTCTTC. It yields the protein CASSASAGVGYNEQFF.

This chain joins TRBV30 and TRBJ1-6, with D unresolved. The CDR3 is 12 residues long. The germline V gene encodes CDR1 GTSNPN and CDR2 SVGIG (reference sequence). The V and J ends lost 0 bases and 14 bases respectively, with 11 bases between them. The CDR3: CAWSVLGVALHF. The CDR3 region has the DNA TGTGCCTGGAGTGTACTGGGAGTAGCCCTCCACTTT.

The chain employs TRBV5-1 and TRBJ2-1; TRBD2 matches 8 bases. With 4 bases clipped from V and 13 bases from J, the junction kept 16 bases outside the gene matches. CDR3 length equals 15 residues. Germline assignment: CDR1 SGHRS and CDR2 YFSETQ. In DNA, the CDR3 is TGCGCCAGCAGCCCGGGCGGGGTAACTAGCGGAAATCAGTTCTTC. Encoded protein: CASSPGGVTSGNQFF.

The rearrangement uses TRBV5-1 and TRBJ2-5, with 14 bases fitting TRBD2. This CDR3 contains 18 residues. In germline, CDR1 is SGHRS, CDR2 YFSETQ. J gave up 4 bases and V 2 bases, and 10 bases lay outside the gene matches. The CDR3 nucleotides are TGCGCCAGCAGCTTTGGACTAGCGGGGGGTAACGCGGGAGAGACCCAGTACTTC. Translation: CASSFGLAGGNAGETQYF.

The chain recombines TRBV6-5 with TRBJ1-6; 8 nucleotides match TRBD1. V was pared by 10 bases and J by 5 bases, with 10 bases of the junction left unmatched. The CDR3 spans 15 residues. Germline loops: CDR1 MNHEY, CDR2 SVGAGI. CDR3 DNA: TGTGCCACCACCAGGGGGCTCGGTAATAATTCACCCCTCCACTTT. It codes for CATTRGLGNNSPLHF.

The rearrangement uses TRBV4-1 and TRBJ2-7; TRBD2 matches at 9 bases. V lost 4 bases, J lost 2 bases, and 6 bases stayed unmatched. CDR3 length: 15 amino acids. The germline V gene encodes CDR1 MGHRA and CDR2 YSYEKL. The CDR3 nucleotides read TGCGCCAGCAGCCTGACTAGCGGAGAGACCTACGAGCAGTACTTC. Residues: CASSLTSGETYEQYF.

This clone was detected only a few times. CDR3 bases: TGTGCCCTAGGACAGGGGGCGTTTCATGGCTACACCTTC. Encoded protein: CALGQGAFHGYTF. The rearrangement uses TRBV30 and TRBJ1-2; 11 bases fit TRBD1. CDR1 and CDR2 from the germline V gene are GTSNPN and SVGIG (reference sequence). The CDR3 loop spans 13 amino acids. The V segment lost 8 bases and the J segment 6 bases; nucleotides outside the gene matches: 8.